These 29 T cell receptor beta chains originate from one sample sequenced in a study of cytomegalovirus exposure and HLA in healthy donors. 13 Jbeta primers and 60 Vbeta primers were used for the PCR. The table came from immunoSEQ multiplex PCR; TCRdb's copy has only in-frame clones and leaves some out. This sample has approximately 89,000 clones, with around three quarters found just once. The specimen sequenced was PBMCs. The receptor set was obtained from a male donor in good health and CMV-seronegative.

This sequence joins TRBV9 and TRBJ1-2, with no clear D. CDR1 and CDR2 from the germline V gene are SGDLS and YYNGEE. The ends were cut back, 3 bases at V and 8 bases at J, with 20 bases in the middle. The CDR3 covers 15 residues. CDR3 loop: CASSGAKSGRKGYTF. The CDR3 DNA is TGTGCCAGCAGCGGGGCCAAAAGTGGGCGAAAGGGCTACACCTTC.

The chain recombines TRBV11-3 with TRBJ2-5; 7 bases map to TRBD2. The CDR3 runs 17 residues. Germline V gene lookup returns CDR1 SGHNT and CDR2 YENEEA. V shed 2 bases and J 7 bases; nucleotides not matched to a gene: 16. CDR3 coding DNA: TGTGCCAGCAGCTTAAGTCCGGCGGGAGTGGATTCGGGGACCCAGTACTTC. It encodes CASSLSPAGVDSGTQYF. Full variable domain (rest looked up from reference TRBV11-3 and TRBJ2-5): EAGVVQSPRYKIIEKKQPVAFWCNPISGHNTLYWYLQNLGQGPELLIRYENEEAVDDSQLPKDRFSAERLKGVDSTLKIQPAELGDSAVYLCASSLSPAGVDSGTQYFGPGTRLLVL.

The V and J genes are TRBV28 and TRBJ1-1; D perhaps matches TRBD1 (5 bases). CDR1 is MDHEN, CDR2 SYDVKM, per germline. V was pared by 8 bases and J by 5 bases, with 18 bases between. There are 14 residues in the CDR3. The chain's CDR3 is CASYRSQAGTEAFF. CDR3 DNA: TGTGCCAGCTACAGGTCGCAGGCCGGTACTGAAGCTTTCTTT.

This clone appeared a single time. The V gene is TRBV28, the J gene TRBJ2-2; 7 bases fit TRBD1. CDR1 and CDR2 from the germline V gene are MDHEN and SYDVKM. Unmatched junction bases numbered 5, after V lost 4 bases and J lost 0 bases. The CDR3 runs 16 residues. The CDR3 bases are TGTGCCAGCAGTTATAGGGACAGAGCGAACACCGGGGAGCTGTTTTTT. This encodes CASSYRDRANTGELFF.

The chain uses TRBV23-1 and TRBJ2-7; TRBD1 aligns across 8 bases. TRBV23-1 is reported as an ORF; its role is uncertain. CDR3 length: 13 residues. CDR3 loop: CARPGGAAYEQYF. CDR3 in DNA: TGCGCTCGACCAGGGGGCGCGGCCTACGAGCAGTACTTC.

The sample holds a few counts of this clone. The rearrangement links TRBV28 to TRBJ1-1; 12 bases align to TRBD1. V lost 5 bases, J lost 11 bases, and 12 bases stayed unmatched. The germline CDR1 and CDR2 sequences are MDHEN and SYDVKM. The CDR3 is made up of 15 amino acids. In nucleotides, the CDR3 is TGTGCCAGCAGTCTAAATACCGGGACAGGGGGCATGGCTTTCTTT. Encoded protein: CASSLNTGTGGMAFF.

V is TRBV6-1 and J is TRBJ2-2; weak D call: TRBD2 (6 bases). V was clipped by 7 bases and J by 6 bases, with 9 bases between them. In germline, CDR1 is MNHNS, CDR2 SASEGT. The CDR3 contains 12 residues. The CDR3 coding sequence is TGTGCCAGCAAGCGCGGGGCCGGGGAGCTGTTTTTT. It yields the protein CASKRGAGELFF.

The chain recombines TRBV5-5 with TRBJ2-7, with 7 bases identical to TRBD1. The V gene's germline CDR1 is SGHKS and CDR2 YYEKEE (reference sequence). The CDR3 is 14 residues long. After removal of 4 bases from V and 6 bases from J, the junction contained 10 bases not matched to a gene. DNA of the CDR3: TGTGCCAGCAGCCCTGGGACAGTTCAAACCGAGCAGTACTTC. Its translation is CASSPGTVQTEQYF.

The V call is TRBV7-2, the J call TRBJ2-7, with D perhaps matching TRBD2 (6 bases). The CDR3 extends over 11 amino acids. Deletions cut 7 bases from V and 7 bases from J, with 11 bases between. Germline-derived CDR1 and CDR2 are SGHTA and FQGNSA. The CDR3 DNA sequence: TGTGCCAGCACCAGAGGAGGGGAGCAGTACTTC. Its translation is CASTRGGEQYF.

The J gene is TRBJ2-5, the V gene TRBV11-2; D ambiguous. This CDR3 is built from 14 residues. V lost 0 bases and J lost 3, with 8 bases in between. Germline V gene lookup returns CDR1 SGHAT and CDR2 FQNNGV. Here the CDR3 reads CASSLERQEETQYF. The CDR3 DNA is TGTGCCAGCAGCTTAGAGAGGCAAGAAGAGACCCAGTACTTC.

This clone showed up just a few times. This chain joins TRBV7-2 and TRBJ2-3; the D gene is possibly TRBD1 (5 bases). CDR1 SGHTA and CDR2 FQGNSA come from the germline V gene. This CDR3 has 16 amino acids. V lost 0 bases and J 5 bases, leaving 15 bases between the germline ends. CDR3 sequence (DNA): TGTGCCAGCAGCTTAGCGCATAGCAGGGTGGGAGATACGCAGTATTTT. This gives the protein CASSLAHSRVGDTQYF. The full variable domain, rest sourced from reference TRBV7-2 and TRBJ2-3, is GAGVSQSPSNKVTEKGKDVELRCDPISGHTALYWYRQSLGQGLEFLIYFQGNSAPDKSGLPSDRFSAERTGGSVSTLTIQRTQQEDSAVYLCASSLAHSRVGDTQYFGPGTRLTVL.

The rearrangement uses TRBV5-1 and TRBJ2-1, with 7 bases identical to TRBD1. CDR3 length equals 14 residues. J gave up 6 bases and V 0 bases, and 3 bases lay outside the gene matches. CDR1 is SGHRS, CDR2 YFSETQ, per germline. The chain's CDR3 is CASSLVTGFNEQFF. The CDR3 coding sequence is TGCGCCAGCAGCTTGGTGACAGGGTTCAATGAGCAGTTCTTC.

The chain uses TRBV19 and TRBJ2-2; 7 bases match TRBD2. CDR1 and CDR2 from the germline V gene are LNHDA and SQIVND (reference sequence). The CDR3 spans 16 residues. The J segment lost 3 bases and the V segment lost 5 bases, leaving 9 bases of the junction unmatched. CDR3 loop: CASSHLAAQDTGELFF. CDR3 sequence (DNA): TGTGCCAGTAGTCACCTAGCGGCTCAAGACACCGGGGAGCTGTTTTTT.

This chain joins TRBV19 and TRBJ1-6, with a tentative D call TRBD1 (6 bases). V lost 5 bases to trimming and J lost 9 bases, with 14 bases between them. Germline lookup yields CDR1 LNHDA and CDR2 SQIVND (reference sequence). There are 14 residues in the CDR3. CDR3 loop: CASSPTGKGSPLHF. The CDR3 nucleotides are TGTGCCAGTAGTCCAACAGGGAAGGGTTCACCCCTCCACTTT. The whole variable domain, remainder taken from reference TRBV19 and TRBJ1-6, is DGGITQSPKYLFRKEGQNVTLSCEQNLNHDAMYWYRQDPGQGLRLIYYSQIVNDFQKGDIAEGYSVSREKKESFPLTVTSAQKNPTAFYLCASSPTGKGSPLHFGNGTRLTVT.

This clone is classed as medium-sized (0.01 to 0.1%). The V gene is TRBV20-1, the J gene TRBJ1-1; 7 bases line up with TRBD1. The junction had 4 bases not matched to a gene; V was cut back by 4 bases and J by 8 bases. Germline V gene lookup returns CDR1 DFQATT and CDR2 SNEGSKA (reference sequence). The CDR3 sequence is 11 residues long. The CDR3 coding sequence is TGCAGTGCTACCCGACAGGGCGAAGCTTTCTTT. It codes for CSATRQGEAFF.

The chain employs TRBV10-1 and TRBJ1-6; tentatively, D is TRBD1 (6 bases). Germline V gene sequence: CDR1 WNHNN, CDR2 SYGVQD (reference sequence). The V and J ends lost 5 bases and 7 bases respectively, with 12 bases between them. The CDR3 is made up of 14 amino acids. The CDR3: CASSFGQPNSPLHF. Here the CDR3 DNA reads TGCGCCAGCAGTTTTGGACAGCCGAATTCACCCCTCCACTTT.

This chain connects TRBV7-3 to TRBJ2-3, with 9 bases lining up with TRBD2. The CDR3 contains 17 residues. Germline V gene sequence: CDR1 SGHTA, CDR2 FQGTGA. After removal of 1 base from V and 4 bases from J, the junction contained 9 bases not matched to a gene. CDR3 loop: CASSLNARGGGADTQYF. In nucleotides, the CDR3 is TGTGCCAGCAGCTTAAATGCGCGGGGGGGCGGGGCAGATACGCAGTATTTT.

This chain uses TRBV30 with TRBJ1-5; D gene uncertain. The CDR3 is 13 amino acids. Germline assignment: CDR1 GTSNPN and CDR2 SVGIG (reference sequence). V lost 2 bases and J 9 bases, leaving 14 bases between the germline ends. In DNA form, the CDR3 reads TGTGCCTGGAGTAACGGGAAGGAGTCGCCCCAGCATTTT. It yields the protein CAWSNGKESPQHF.

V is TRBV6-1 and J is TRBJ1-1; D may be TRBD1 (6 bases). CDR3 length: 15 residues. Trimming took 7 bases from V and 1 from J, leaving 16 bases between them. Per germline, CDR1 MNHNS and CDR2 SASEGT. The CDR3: CASIPPDRTNTEAFF. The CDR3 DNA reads TGTGCCAGCATTCCCCCGGACAGAACGAACACTGAAGCTTTCTTT.

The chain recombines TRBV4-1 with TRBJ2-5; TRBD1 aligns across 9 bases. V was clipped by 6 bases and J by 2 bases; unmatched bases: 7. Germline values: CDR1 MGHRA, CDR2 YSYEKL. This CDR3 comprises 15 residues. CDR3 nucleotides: TGCGCCAGCAGTCGTACAGGGGGCCGGCAAGAGACCCAGTACTTC. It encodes CASSRTGGRQETQYF.

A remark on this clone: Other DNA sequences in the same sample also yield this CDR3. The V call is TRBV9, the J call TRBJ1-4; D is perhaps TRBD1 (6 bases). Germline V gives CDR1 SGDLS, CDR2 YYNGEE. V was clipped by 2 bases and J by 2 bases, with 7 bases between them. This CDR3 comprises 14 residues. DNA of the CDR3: TGTGCCAGCAGCGTGGACAGTACTAATGAAAAACTGTTTTTT. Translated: CASSVDSTNEKLFF.

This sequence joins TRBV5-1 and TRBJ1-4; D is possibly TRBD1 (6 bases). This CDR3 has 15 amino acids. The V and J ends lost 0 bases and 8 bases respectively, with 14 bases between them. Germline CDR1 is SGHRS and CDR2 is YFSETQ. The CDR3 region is CASSLDGGAKEKLFF. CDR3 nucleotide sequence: TGCGCCAGCAGCTTGGATGGGGGGGCGAAAGAAAAACTGTTTTTT.

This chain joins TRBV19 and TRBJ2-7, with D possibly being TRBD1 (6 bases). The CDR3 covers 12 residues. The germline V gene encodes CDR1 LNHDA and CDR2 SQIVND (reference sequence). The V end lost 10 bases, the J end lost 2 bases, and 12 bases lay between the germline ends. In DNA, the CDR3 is TGTGCCACAGCAGACAGGACCTACGAGCAGTACTTC. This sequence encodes CATADRTYEQYF.

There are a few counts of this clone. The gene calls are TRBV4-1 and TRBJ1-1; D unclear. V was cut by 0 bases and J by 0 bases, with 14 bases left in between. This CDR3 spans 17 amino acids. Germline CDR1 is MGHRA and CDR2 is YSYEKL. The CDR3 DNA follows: TGCGCCAGCAGCCAAGATGACCGGCGGGCAGTGAACACTGAAGCTTTCTTT. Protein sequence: CASSQDDRRAVNTEAFF.

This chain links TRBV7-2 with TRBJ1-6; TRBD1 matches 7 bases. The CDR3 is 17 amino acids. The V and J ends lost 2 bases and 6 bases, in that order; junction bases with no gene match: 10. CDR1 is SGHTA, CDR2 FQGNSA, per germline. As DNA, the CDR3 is TGTGCCAGCAGCTTAACAACGACAGGGTTCGGTAATTCACCCCTCCACTTT. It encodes CASSLTTTGFGNSPLHF. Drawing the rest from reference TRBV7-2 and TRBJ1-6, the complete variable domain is GAGVSQSPSNKVTEKGKDVELRCDPISGHTALYWYRQSLGQGLEFLIYFQGNSAPDKSGLPSDRFSAERTGGSVSTLTIQRTQQEDSAVYLCASSLTTTGFGNSPLHFGNGTRLTVT.

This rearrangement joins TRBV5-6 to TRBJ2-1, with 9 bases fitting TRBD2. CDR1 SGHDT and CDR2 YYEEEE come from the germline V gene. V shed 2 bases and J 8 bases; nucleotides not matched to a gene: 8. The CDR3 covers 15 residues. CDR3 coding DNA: TGTGCCAGCAGCTTCGGCGGGAGGGTATTCGATGAGCAGTTCTTC. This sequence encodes CASSFGGRVFDEQFF.

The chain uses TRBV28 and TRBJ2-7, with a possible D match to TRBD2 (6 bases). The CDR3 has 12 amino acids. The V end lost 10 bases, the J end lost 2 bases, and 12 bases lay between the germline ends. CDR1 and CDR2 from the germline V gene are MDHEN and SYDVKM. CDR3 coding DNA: TGTGCCACTGGCGGGGCTACCTACGAGCAGTACTTC. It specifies CATGGATYEQYF.

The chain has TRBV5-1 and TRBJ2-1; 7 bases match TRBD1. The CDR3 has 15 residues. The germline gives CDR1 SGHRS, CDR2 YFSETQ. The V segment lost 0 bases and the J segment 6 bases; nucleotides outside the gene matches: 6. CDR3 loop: CASSLGTGMGNEQFF. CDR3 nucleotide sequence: TGCGCCAGCAGCTTGGGGACAGGTATGGGCAATGAGCAGTTCTTC. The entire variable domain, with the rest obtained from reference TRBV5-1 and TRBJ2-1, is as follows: KAGVTQTPRYLIKTRGQQVTLSCSPISGHRSVSWYQQTPGQGLQFLFEYFSETQRNKGNFPGRFSGRQFSNSRSEMNVSTLELGDSALYLCASSLGTGMGNEQFFGPGTRLTVL.

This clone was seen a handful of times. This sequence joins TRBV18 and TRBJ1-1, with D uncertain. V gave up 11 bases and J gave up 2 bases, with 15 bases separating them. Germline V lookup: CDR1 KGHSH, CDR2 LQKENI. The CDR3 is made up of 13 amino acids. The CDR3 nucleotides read TGTGCCTCGCGGGAGCAGCCAAACACTGAAGCTTTCTTT. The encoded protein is CASREQPNTEAFF.